The source of this T cell receptor beta chain is a study of OX40 agonist ivuxolimab in advanced cancers. Overall study: Two cutaneous melanoma patients and one hepatocellular carcinoma patient, three in all, had partial responses. Study outcomes and limitations: CD4+ T cells averaged fewer expanded clones than CD8+ T cells.

A note on this clone: The antigen remains undetermined.

V dropped 0 bases and J dropped 0; count of bases not matched to a gene: 4. The CDR3 sequence is 16 residues long. Germline values: CDR1 GTSNPN, CDR2 SVGIG (reference sequence). TCRdb's copy holds only in-frame clones and misses some; the assay was immunoSEQ multiplex PCR. The top ten hold around 5.8% of the sample, which has 94,000 or so clones, roughly 80% seen once. Source: CD4+ or CD8+ T cells sorted from blood, taken in a trial of the OX40 agonist ivuxolimab. The chain couples TRBV30 to TRBJ2-2; 7 positions match TRBD2. The sequence derives from an adult with an advanced solid tumor such as melanoma, head and neck, liver or kidney cancer. The CDR3 protein is CAWSVVGGANTGELFF. The CDR3 DNA is TGTGCCTGGAGTGTCGTGGGAGGGGCGAACACCGGGGAGCTGTTTTTT.